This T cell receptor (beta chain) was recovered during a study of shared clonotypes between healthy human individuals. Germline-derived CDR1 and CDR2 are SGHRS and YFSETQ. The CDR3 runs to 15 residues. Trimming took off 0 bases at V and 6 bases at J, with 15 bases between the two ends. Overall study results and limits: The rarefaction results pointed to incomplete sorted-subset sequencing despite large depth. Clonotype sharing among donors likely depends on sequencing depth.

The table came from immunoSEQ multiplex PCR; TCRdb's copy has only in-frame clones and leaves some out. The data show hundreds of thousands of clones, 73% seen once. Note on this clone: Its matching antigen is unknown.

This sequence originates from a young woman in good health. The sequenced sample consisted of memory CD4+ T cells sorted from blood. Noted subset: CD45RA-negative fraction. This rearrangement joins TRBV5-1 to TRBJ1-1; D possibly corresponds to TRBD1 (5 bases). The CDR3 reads CASSLGTGTLAEAFF. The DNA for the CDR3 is TGCGCCAGCAGCTTGGGTACCGGGACGTTAGCTGAAGCTTTCTTT.